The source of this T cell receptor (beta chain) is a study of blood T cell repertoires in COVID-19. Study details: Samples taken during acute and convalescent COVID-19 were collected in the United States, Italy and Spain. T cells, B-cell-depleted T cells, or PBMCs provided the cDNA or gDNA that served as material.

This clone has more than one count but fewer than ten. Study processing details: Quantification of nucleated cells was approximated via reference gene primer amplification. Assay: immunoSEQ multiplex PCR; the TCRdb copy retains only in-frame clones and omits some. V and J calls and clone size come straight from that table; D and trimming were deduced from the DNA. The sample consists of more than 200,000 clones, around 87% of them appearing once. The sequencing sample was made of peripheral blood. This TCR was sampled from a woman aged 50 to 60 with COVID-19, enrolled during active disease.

The CDR3 is CASSPTGGGQPQHF. In DNA, the CDR3 is TGTGCCAGCAGCCCCACAGGGGGAGGTCAGCCCCAGCATTTT. The gene calls are TRBV7-2 and TRBJ1-5, with 8 bases matching TRBD1. Losses at the gene ends were 5 bases for V and 6 bases for J; bases not matched to a gene: 6. This CDR3 region has 14 residues. The V gene's germline CDR1 is SGHTA and CDR2 FQGNSA.